These T cell receptor beta chains were read from a single sample in a study of blood T cell repertoires in COVID-19. The method was immunoSEQ multiplex PCR; TCRdb's version includes in-frame clones alone and lacks a portion of them. The sample lists 40,000 to 50,000 clones; approximately 85% were seen once. Sample: peripheral blood. These receptors were taken from a man aged 35 to 55 with active or convalescent COVID-19. Each CDR3 is given with its conserved first and last residue. Each record gives: J gene, V gene, CDR3 length, CDR3 protein.

j_gene: TRBJ2-5
v_gene: TRBV7-7
len: 13
CDR3aa: CASSLDRGETQYF

j_gene: TRBJ2-2
v_gene: TRBV9
len: 16
CDR3aa: CASSVGLAIGAGELFF

j_gene: TRBJ1-2
v_gene: TRBV14
len: 14
CDR3aa: CASSPRLGGSGYTF

j_gene: TRBJ1-2
v_gene: TRBV27
len: 13
CDR3aa: CASSSYYSGGYTF

j_gene: TRBJ2-7
v_gene: TRBV4-1
len: 15
CDR3aa: CASSQDTETSSLQYF

j_gene: TRBJ2-7
v_gene: TRBV29-1
len: 13
CDR3aa: CSVESGAPYEQYF

j_gene: TRBJ1-2
v_gene: TRBV5-1
len: 14
CDR3aa: CASSLQGGDYGYTF

j_gene: TRBJ1-5
v_gene: TRBV7-2
len: 15
CDR3aa: CASSREGQGDQPQHF

j_gene: TRBJ2-1
v_gene: TRBV30
len: 13
CDR3aa: CAWSSGGPLEQFF

j_gene: TRBJ2-6
v_gene: TRBV9
len: 16
CDR3aa: CASSVGLSTGANVLTF

j_gene: TRBJ2-1
v_gene: TRBV28
len: 15
CDR3aa: CAFGGTFSSYNEQFF

j_gene: TRBJ2-3
v_gene: TRBV24-1
len: 16
CDR3aa: CATSDSSGRGPDTQYF

j_gene: TRBJ2-7
v_gene: TRBV6-2/TRBV6-3
len: 15
CDR3aa: CASSPGTSGSYEQYF

j_gene: TRBJ1-1
v_gene: TRBV3-1/TRBV3-2
len: 15
CDR3aa: CASRTGGGGRTEAFF

j_gene: TRBJ1-3
v_gene: TRBV12-3/TRBV12-4
len: 11
CDR3aa: CASTIGNTIYF

j_gene: TRBJ1-5
v_gene: TRBV7-2
len: 15
CDR3aa: CASSSGGSSNQPQHF

j_gene: TRBJ2-1
v_gene: TRBV11-3
len: 15
CDR3aa: CASSTLGQANNEQFF

j_gene: TRBJ1-1
v_gene: TRBV7-8
len: 15
CDR3aa: CASSLGQSGGTEAFF

j_gene: TRBJ1-4
v_gene: TRBV3-1/TRBV3-2
len: 16
CDR3aa: CASSQDRGATNEKLFF

j_gene: TRBJ2-1
v_gene: TRBV7-2
len: 15
CDR3aa: CASSLLSARAGEQFF

j_gene: TRBJ1-1
v_gene: TRBV3-1/TRBV3-2
len: 13
CDR3aa: CASSQPGGGAAFF

j_gene: TRBJ2-7
v_gene: TRBV19
len: 14
CDR3aa: CASSTASGSYEQYF

j_gene: TRBJ2-3
v_gene: TRBV7-2
len: 16
CDR3aa: CASSLASGQGTDTQYF

j_gene: TRBJ1-4
v_gene: TRBV12-3/TRBV12-4
len: 13
CDR3aa: CASSLGTAEKLFF